One sample yielded the 13 T cell receptor beta chains listed below, sequenced in a study of Graves' ophthalmopathy and Graves' hyperthyroidism. RNA transcripts provided the template for amplifying TCR beta CDR3 regions. Scientists carried out first-round RT-PCR using HTBI primers and then a second-round multiplex PCR. MiXCR was run by TCRdb on the multiplex PCR reads, yielding one entry per CDR3 protein. The sample includes about 740,000 distinct CDR3 sequences, roughly two fifths of them seen just once. Sequencing used peripheral blood. These receptors were collected from an adult man with Graves' ophthalmopathy.

Comment on this clonotype: This may stem from a read error, because a much larger clone lies one nucleotide away. CDR3 coding DNA: TGTGCCACCAGTGATTCGGGACAGAGGACCGGGGAGCTGTTTTTT. Translation: CATSDSGQRTGELFF. The gene calls are TRBV24-1 and TRBJ2-2, with TRBD1 identical over 7 bases. Trimming removed 2 bases from V and 5 bases from J; junction bases left unmatched: 4. The CDR3 spans 15 residues. Looked up from germline, CDR1 is KGHDR and CDR2 is SFDVKD.

As concerns this clonotype: This clone may be a read error of a much larger clone one base away. The chain employs TRBV7-9 and TRBJ2-7; TRBD1 agrees at 10 bases. CDR1 is SEHNR and CDR2 is FQNEAQ in the germline V gene (reference sequence). The trim removed 4 bases at V and 0 bases at J, leaving 6 bases unmatched. This CDR3 is 16 amino acids long. The CDR3 loop reads CASSSYGQGGSYEQYF. The CDR3 coding sequence is TGTGCCAGCAGCTCCTATGGACAGGGGGGCTCCTACGAGCAGTACTTC.

The sample holds a few counts of this clonotype. The chain recombines TRBV7-2 with TRBJ2-2; D is undetermined. Trimming took 5 bases from V and 5 from J, leaving 15 bases between them. The CDR3 extends over 15 amino acids. Germline-derived CDR1 and CDR2 are SGHTA and FQGNSA. CDR3 protein: CASSQGTGGTGELFF. The CDR3 DNA sequence: TGTGCCAGCAGCCAAGGAACGGGTGGGACCGGGGAGCTGTTTTTT. Full variable domain (missing parts from reference TRBV7-2 and TRBJ2-2): GAGVSQSPSNKVTEKGKDVELRCDPISGHTALYWYRQSLGQGLEFLIYFQGNSAPDKSGLPSDRFSAERTGGSVSTLTIQRTQQEDSAVYLCASSQGTGGTGELFFGEGSRLTVL.

The V call is TRBV20-1, the J call TRBJ1-5; D not certain. CDR1 and CDR2 (germline): DFQATT, SNEGSKA (reference sequence). The ends were cut back, 1 base at V and 0 bases at J, with 16 bases in the middle. This CDR3 has 17 amino acids. As DNA, the CDR3 is TGCAGTGCTAGAGCCCGTGGAGGGCTAGATAGCAATCAGCCCCAGCATTTT. It specifies CSARARGGLDSNQPQHF.

This clonotype was recorded a few times. The rearrangement uses TRBV20-1 and TRBJ1-6, with 7 nucleotides matching TRBD1. V gave up 5 bases and J gave up 5 bases; unmatched junction bases: 6. CDR3 size: 14 residues. Looked up from germline, CDR1 is DFQATT and CDR2 is SNEGSKA (reference sequence). The CDR3 is CSADQQGHNSPLHF. The CDR3 bases are TGCAGTGCTGACCAACAGGGGCATAATTCACCCCTCCACTTT.

This clonotype has ten or more counts. The V gene is TRBV10-3, the J gene TRBJ1-1; TRBD1 matches at 9 bases. The CDR3 spans 12 residues. V was clipped by 7 bases and J by 10 bases; unmatched bases: 7. CDR1 and CDR2 (germline): ENHRY, SYGVKD. The CDR3 DNA reads as TGTGCCATCATGGGGGACAGGGTCGGAGCTTTCTTT. This sequence encodes CAIMGDRVGAFF.

In this sample, this clonotype turned up a few times. The chain uses TRBV7-9 and TRBJ2-5; D ambiguous. The ends were cut back, 3 bases at V and 1 base at J, with 12 bases in the middle. This CDR3 has 15 amino acids. Germline assignment: CDR1 SEHNR and CDR2 FQNEAQ (reference sequence). This CDR3 is CASSFPGPSQETQYF. The CDR3 nucleotides read TGTGCCAGCAGCTTTCCGGGCCCGAGCCAAGAGACCCAGTACTTC.

The chain has TRBV19 and TRBJ2-5; D gene uncertain. Germline CDR1 reads LNHDA; CDR2 reads SQIVND (reference sequence). Trimming cost V 11 bases and J 7 bases, with 20 bases left between them. The CDR3 contains 13 residues. The CDR3 sequence: CAWSRTARRTQYF. The CDR3 bases are TGTGCCTGGAGTCGGACGGCCAGGAGGACCCAGTACTTC.

For this clonotype: At one of its ends the junction is not consistent with the germline gene, which may arise from a read error. V gene TRBV7-9 combines with J gene TRBJ1-5; 8 bases agree with TRBD1. CDR1 is SEHNR and CDR2 is FQNEAQ in the germline V gene (reference sequence). CDR3 length: 15 amino acids. The CDR3 spells CASSQVLTGVQPQHF. The DNA of the CDR3 is TGCGCCAGCAGCCAGGTATTGACAGGGGTTCAGCCCCAGCATTTT.

This clonotype was seen only a few times. This rearrangement joins TRBV15 to TRBJ2-3, with TRBD1 as a possible D gene (6 bases). V was cut by 1 base and J by 1 base, with 15 bases left in between. The CDR3 sequence is 17 residues long. Germline V gene data show CDR1 as LNHNV and CDR2 as YYDKDF (reference sequence). As DNA, the CDR3 is TGTGCCACCAGCAGAGCCCCCGGGACAAGGGGCACAGATACGCAGTATTTT. This encodes CATSRAPGTRGTDTQYF.

This clonotype was seen a handful of times. The chain combines TRBV2 with TRBJ1-1, with D uncertain. Trimming left V 5 bases short and J 1 base short, with 5 bases between. Germline assignment: CDR1 SNHLY and CDR2 FYNNEI. The CDR3 consists of 12 residues. The DNA for the CDR3 is TGTGCCAGCAGTTGGTCGAACACTGAAGCTTTCTTT. Encoded protein: CASSWSNTEAFF.

This clonotype occurred many times. This chain joins TRBV7-6 and TRBJ2-5; D not certain. The V end lost 6 bases, the J end lost 1 base, and 15 bases lay between the germline ends. Germline values: CDR1 SGHVS, CDR2 FNYEAQ. The CDR3 covers 15 residues. This chain's CDR3 is CASSKTAAAQETQYF. The CDR3 bases are TGTGCCAGCAGTAAAACCGCGGCAGCCCAAGAGACCCAGTACTTC.

There are many counts of this clonotype. The rearrangement links TRBV2 to TRBJ2-7; D gene uncertain. The V end was cut by 4 bases, the J end by 7 bases, with 17 bases between. The CDR3 covers 14 residues. The V gene's germline CDR1 is SNHLY and CDR2 FYNNEI. CDR3: CASSARAKVGEQYF. The CDR3 coding sequence is TGTGCCAGCAGTGCCCGAGCGAAAGTGGGTGAGCAGTACTTC.